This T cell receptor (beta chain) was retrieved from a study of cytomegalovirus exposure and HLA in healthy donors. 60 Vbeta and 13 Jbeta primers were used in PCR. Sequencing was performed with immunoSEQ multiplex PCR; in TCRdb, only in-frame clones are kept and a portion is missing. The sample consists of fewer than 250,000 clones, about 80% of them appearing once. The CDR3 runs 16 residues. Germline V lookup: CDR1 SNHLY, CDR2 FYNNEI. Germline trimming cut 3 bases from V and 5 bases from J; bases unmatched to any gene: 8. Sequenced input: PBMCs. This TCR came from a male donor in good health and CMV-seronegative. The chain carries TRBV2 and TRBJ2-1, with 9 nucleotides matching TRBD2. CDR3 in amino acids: CASSDPGTSRDNEQFF. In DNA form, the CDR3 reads TGTGCCAGCAGTGACCCAGGGACTAGCAGAGACAATGAGCAGTTCTTC.